These 16 T cell receptor beta chains came from one sample sequenced in a study of identical twins. Using its own MiXCR run on the 5' RACE reads, TCRdb lists one record per CDR3 protein. The sample lists more than 600,000 distinct CDR3 sequences, around a sixth seen once, with about an eighth in the top ten. These data were also reused for a study on T cells expressing NK-cell markers.

The source material was PBMCs. The receptor set was obtained from a woman aged 18-30 years in good health.

The chain recombines TRBV5-1 with TRBJ1-6; no definite D call. V was trimmed by 3 bases and J by 4 bases, leaving 11 bases between them. The CDR3 consists of 15 residues. The germline V gene has CDR1 SGHRS and CDR2 YFSETQ. The CDR3 protein is CASSYRDQYNSPLHF. The CDR3 DNA sequence: TGCGCCAGCAGCTATCGAGACCAGTATAATTCACCCCTCCACTTT.

This chain uses TRBV4-1 with TRBJ2-7; tentatively, D is TRBD2 (6 bases). Germline-derived CDR1 and CDR2 are MGHRA and YSYEKL. Trimming removed 4 bases from V and 2 bases from J, with 15 bases in between. The CDR3 loop spans 15 amino acids. Here the CDR3 reads CASSLLRTGAYEQYF. The CDR3 bases are TGCGCCAGCAGCCTCCTACGCACGGGAGCCTACGAGCAGTACTTC.

The DNA of the CDR3 is TGTGCCAGCAGTTTATACGGGACAACTACAGATACGCAGTATTTT. As protein: CASSLYGTTTDTQYF. The J gene is TRBJ2-3, the V gene TRBV12-3 or TRBV12-4; the D gene is possibly TRBD1 (6 bases). The CDR3 is made up of 15 amino acids. V was clipped by 2 bases and J by 3 bases, with 12 bases between them.

This clonotype was observed many times. The chain carries TRBV5-1 and TRBJ1-1; 8 nucleotides agree with TRBD1. V was pared by 0 bases and J by 9 bases, with 7 bases of the junction left unmatched. The germline CDR1 and CDR2 sequences are SGHRS and YFSETQ. CDR3 length: 14 residues. The CDR3 is CASSLGGQVPKAFF. In DNA form, the CDR3 reads TGCGCCAGCAGCTTGGGGGGACAGGTGCCGAAAGCTTTCTTT.

This clonotype was picked up a small number of times. CDR3 nucleotide sequence: TGTGCCAGCAGCTTGAACGAGCGGGAGGGCGACACCGGGGAGCTGTTTTTT. This translates into CASSLNEREGDTGELFF. The V and J genes are TRBV7-6 and TRBJ2-2; TRBD2 agrees at 10 bases. The CDR3 has 17 amino acids. The V gene end was trimmed by 3 bases and the J gene end by 3 bases; junction bases not matched to a gene: 7. The germline gives CDR1 SGHVS, CDR2 FNYEAQ.

This clonotype was seen a few times. This chain links TRBV15 with TRBJ2-1, with TRBD2 matching 8 bases. The CDR3 loop spans 16 amino acids. V was clipped by 0 bases and J by 2 bases; unmatched bases: 3. Looked up from germline, CDR1 is LNHNV and CDR2 is YYDKDF (reference sequence). The CDR3 DNA follows: TGTGCCACCAGCAGAGATCGACTAGCGACCTACAATGAGCAGTTCTTC. It yields the protein CATSRDRLATYNEQFF.

This clonotype was counted only a few times. The chain couples TRBV29-1 to TRBJ2-5, with TRBD2 as a possible D gene (6 bases). Between the trimmed V and J ends, which lost 6 bases and 4 bases, there was a span of 18 bases. The CDR3 runs to 14 residues. The V gene's germline CDR1 is SQVTM and CDR2 ANQGSEA. The CDR3 bases are TGCAGCGTCGTCTTTTATCGGGAGATAGAGACCCAGTACTTC. It yields the protein CSVVFYREIETQYF.

The J gene is TRBJ1-5, the V gene TRBV5-5; D perhaps matches TRBD1 (5 bases). CDR1 is SGHKS, CDR2 YYEKEE, per germline (reference sequence). The CDR3 length is 14 residues. V was clipped by 6 bases and J by 5 bases, with 15 bases between them. DNA for the CDR3: TGTGCCAGCACCCCAGGACAACTAGATCAGCCCCAGCATTTT. Encoded protein: CASTPGQLDQPQHF. The whole variable domain, filled in from reference TRBV5-5 and TRBJ1-5, reads DAGVTQSPTHLIKTRGQQVTLRCSPISGHKSVSWYQQVLGQGPQFIFQYYEKEERGRGNFPDRFSARQFPNYSSELNVNALLLGDSALYLCASTPGQLDQPQHFGDGTRLSIL.

The rearrangement uses TRBV12-3 or TRBV12-4 and TRBJ2-1, with no clear D. Between the trimmed V and J ends, which lost 0 bases and 1 base, there was a span of 7 bases. The CDR3 covers 15 residues. CDR3 DNA: TGTGCCAGCAGTTTAGCCCCTACTTCCTACAATGAGCAGTTCTTC. This gives the protein CASSLAPTSYNEQFF.

This clonotype was seen at least ten times. The chain has TRBV5-6 and TRBJ1-2; D remains unclear. V was clipped by 4 bases and J by 7 bases, with 8 bases between them. Germline assignment: CDR1 SGHDT and CDR2 YYEEEE. This CDR3 has 11 amino acids. The CDR3 DNA reads as TGTGCCAGCAGCACCGGGTTTGGCTACACCTTC. Its protein is CASSTGFGYTF.

This clonotype was seen more than once but under ten times. This rearrangement joins TRBV5-1 to TRBJ2-5; TRBD2 might be the D (5 bases). V was pared by 0 bases and J by 5 bases, with 17 bases between. CDR3 length: 16 amino acids. Germline CDR1 is SGHRS and CDR2 is YFSETQ. The CDR3 protein is CASSLEISAIKETQYF. CDR3 DNA sequence: TGCGCCAGCAGCTTGGAGATTAGCGCGATTAAGGAGACCCAGTACTTC.

This sequence joins TRBV7-6 and TRBJ2-7; maybe TRBD1 (5 bases). The CDR3 is 13 amino acids. Germline V gives CDR1 SGHVS, CDR2 FNYEAQ. V lost 2 bases and J lost 6, with 11 bases in between. In DNA form, the CDR3 reads TGTGCCAGCAGCTTACGGTCTAGGGGCGAGCAGTACTTC. Protein: CASSLRSRGEQYF.

This clonotype showed up just a few times. The chain has TRBV2 and TRBJ1-4, with a tentative D call TRBD1 (6 bases). CDR3 length: 15 amino acids. Germline CDR1 is SNHLY and CDR2 is FYNNEI. V dropped 6 bases and J dropped 6 bases, with 17 bases sitting between them. The CDR3 spells CASSQLQGGYEKLFF. The DNA of the CDR3 is TGTGCCAGCAGCCAACTACAGGGTGGATATGAAAAACTGTTTTTT.

The chain employs TRBV4-3 and TRBJ2-3, with 10 bases fitting TRBD2. The CDR3 loop spans 17 amino acids. Trimming cost V 0 bases and J 5 bases; bases outside gene matches: 8. From germline, CDR1 is LGHNA and CDR2 YSLEER. The CDR3 reads CASSQESLAGVIDTQYF. The DNA for the CDR3 is TGCGCCAGCAGCCAAGAATCCCTAGCGGGAGTGATAGATACGCAGTATTTT.

This clonotype was found a few times. The V gene is TRBV10-1, the J gene TRBJ2-3, with TRBD2 matching over 7 bases. This CDR3 spans 18 amino acids. Unmatched junction bases numbered 14, after V lost 4 bases and J lost 1 base. Per the germline V gene, CDR1 is WNHNN and CDR2 is SYGVQD (reference sequence). CDR3 residues: CASSGDPRGLLRTDTQYF. In nucleotides, the CDR3 is TGCGCCAGCAGTGGGGACCCGCGGGGACTACTACGCACAGATACGCAGTATTTT.

The chain combines TRBV6-5 with TRBJ2-2; 7 bases match TRBD1. Germline lookup yields CDR1 MNHEY and CDR2 SVGAGI. The CDR3 contains 17 residues. With V trimmed by 2 bases and J by 5 bases, 11 bases remained unmatched. The CDR3 loop reads CASSYLSGGASTGELFF. CDR3 bases: TGTGCCAGCAGTTACCTGTCAGGGGGTGCCTCGACCGGGGAGCTGTTTTTT.